Listed below are T cell receptor beta chains from one sample, sequenced in a study of blood T cell repertoires in COVID-19. Sequencing was performed with immunoSEQ multiplex PCR; in TCRdb, only in-frame clones are kept and a portion is missing. The table shows 140,000 to 150,000 clones, with over 80% occurring only once. The specimen sequenced was peripheral blood. The receptors were sampled from a woman between 45 and 60 years old with acute or convalescent COVID-19. CDR3s include the opening cysteine and the closing phenylalanine or tryptophan. A D gene is named only where the DNA matches it firmly. Size values are once, few and many counts, or a class for expanded clones, and some rows have none.

abundance: .
v_gene: TRBV12-3/TRBV12-4
j_gene: TRBJ1-5
d_gene: .
CDR3nt: TGTGCCAGCACCCTAGGACAGAACCAGCCCCAGCATTTT
CDR3aa: CASTLGQNQPQHF

abundance: .
v_gene: TRBV6-1
j_gene: TRBJ2-3
d_gene: .
CDR3nt: TGTGCCAGCAGTGGTGGGACAAGCAGAATTACGGATACGCAGTATTTT
CDR3aa: CASSGGTSRITDTQYF

abundance: .
v_gene: TRBV4-2
j_gene: TRBJ1-2
d_gene: .
CDR3nt: TGTGCCAGCAGCCCCGGTACGTTGAGTACTAACTATGGCTACACCTTC
CDR3aa: CASSPGTLSTNYGYTF

abundance: .
v_gene: TRBV7-3
j_gene: TRBJ2-2
d_gene: TRBD1
CDR3nt: TGTGCCAGCAGCCAAACACCGGGACAGGCGAACACCGGGGAGCTGTTTTTT
CDR3aa: CASSQTPGQANTGELFF

abundance: once
v_gene: TRBV3-1/TRBV3-2
j_gene: TRBJ1-4
d_gene: .
CDR3nt: TGTGCCAGCAGCCAAGCCCAACCGGGTCAGACGGAACTGTTTTTT
CDR3aa: CASSQAQPGQTELFF

abundance: once
v_gene: TRBV7-9
j_gene: TRBJ2-1
d_gene: .
CDR3nt: TGTGCCAGCAGCTTCACGGTCCTATACAATGAGCAGTTCTTC
CDR3aa: CASSFTVLYNEQFF

abundance: .
v_gene: TRBV5-4
j_gene: TRBJ1-1
d_gene: .
CDR3nt: TGTGCCAGCAGCTTGACGGGGAACACTGAAGCTTTCTTT
CDR3aa: CASSLTGNTEAFF

abundance: .
v_gene: TRBV28
j_gene: TRBJ2-5
d_gene: .
CDR3nt: TGTGCCAGCAGTTTATCGGCTAGCGAAGAGACCCAGTACTTC
CDR3aa: CASSLSASEETQYF

abundance: .
v_gene: TRBV6-7
j_gene: TRBJ2-1
d_gene: .
CDR3nt: TGTGCCAGCATGACTAGACTGAAGGAGCAGTTCTTC
CDR3aa: CASMTRLKEQFF

abundance: .
v_gene: TRBV14
j_gene: TRBJ2-3
d_gene: TRBD1
CDR3nt: TGTGCCAGCAGCTCCCGGACAGGGGGCACAGATACGCAGTATTTT
CDR3aa: CASSSRTGGTDTQYF

abundance: .
v_gene: TRBV27
j_gene: TRBJ2-1
d_gene: TRBD1
CDR3nt: TGTGCCAGCAGTCTCGGGCGGGACAGGGGATCCTACAATGAGCAGTTCTTC
CDR3aa: CASSLGRDRGSYNEQFF

abundance: once
v_gene: TRBV15
j_gene: TRBJ1-1
d_gene: .
CDR3nt: TGTGCCACCAGCAGAGATCTGTCTATGGTTGGGAACACTGAAGCTTTCTTT
CDR3aa: CATSRDLSMVGNTEAFF

abundance: .
v_gene: TRBV10-3
j_gene: TRBJ2-3
d_gene: TRBD2
CDR3nt: TGTGCCATCAGTGAGCGAGGACTAGCGGGAAGCACAGATACGCAGTATTTT
CDR3aa: CAISERGLAGSTDTQYF

abundance: few
v_gene: TRBV3-1/TRBV3-2
j_gene: TRBJ2-2
d_gene: .
CDR3nt: TGTGCCAGCAGCCCCGGGGACTACACCGGGGAGCTGTTTTTT
CDR3aa: CASSPGDYTGELFF

abundance: .
v_gene: TRBV6-5
j_gene: TRBJ1-1
d_gene: .
CDR3nt: TGTGCCAGCAGCGCCAACGCAGGGAACACTGAAGCTTTCTTT
CDR3aa: CASSANAGNTEAFF

abundance: .
v_gene: TRBV9
j_gene: TRBJ1-1
d_gene: .
CDR3nt: TGTGCCAGCACCCCAGGGGAGGGCACTGAAGCTTTCTTT
CDR3aa: CASTPGEGTEAFF

abundance: .
v_gene: TRBV28
j_gene: TRBJ2-3
d_gene: TRBD2
CDR3nt: TGTGCCAGCAGTTTAGGACTAGTTATGTTAGATACGCAGTATTTT
CDR3aa: CASSLGLVMLDTQYF

abundance: .
v_gene: TRBV13
j_gene: TRBJ1-1
d_gene: .
CDR3nt: TGTGCCAGCAGCCCTTACTCCCTCAGGGCAGGGCGTATCTTGAACACTGAAGCTTTCTTT
CDR3aa: CASSPYSLRAGRILNTEAFF

abundance: .
v_gene: TRBV11-2
j_gene: TRBJ1-1
d_gene: TRBD1
CDR3nt: TGTGCCAGCAGCTACCGGGACAGGGGCACTGAAGCTTTCTTT
CDR3aa: CASSYRDRGTEAFF